This is a list of T cell receptor beta chains from one sample in a study of OX40 agonist ivuxolimab in advanced cancers. TCRdb's copy holds only in-frame clones and misses some; the assay was immunoSEQ multiplex PCR. The sample comprises around 11,000 clones, 75% to 85% of which are singletons, and roughly 15% rests with the top ten. The specimen comprised CD4+ or CD8+ T cells sorted from blood, sampled in a trial of the OX40 agonist ivuxolimab. The source of these receptors is an adult with an advanced solid tumor such as melanoma, head and neck, liver or kidney cancer. Both conserved end residues are part of each CDR3. The D gene is left open where the match is weak. Clone size appears in some rows only: once, few, many, or a class for an expanded clone.

>once|NA|TRBJ2-7|TRBV5-6
TGTGCCAGCAGCTTGGCCGGGACTGTCTACGAGCAGTACTTC
CASSLAGTVYEQYF
>medium-sized|NA|TRBJ2-7|TRBV6-1
TGTGCCAGCAGTGAAGAGGGGGGCTGGTACGAGCAGTACTTC
CASSEEGGWYEQYF
>NA|TRBD2|TRBJ2-7|TRBV11-1
TGTGCCAGCAGCATAACGGGGGGTAGCTACGAGCAGTACTTC
CASSITGGSYEQYF
>NA|NA|TRBJ1-1|TRBV9
TGTGCCAGCAGCGCGGGGGGTGCGAACACTGAAGCTTTCTTT
CASSAGGANTEAFF
>NA|NA|TRBJ1-4|TRBV6-5
TGTGCCAGCAGTTGGAGTGAAAAACTGTTTTTT
CASSWSEKLFF
>NA|TRBD1|TRBJ2-2|TRBV28
TGTGCCAGCAGTATGACAGGGTCCGGGGAGCTGTTTTTT
CASSMTGSGELFF
>NA|NA|TRBJ2-3|TRBV27
TGTGCCAGCAGTTTGAGACGTCCGGCGGGGGGACAGAGCGATACGCAGTATTTT
CASSLRRPAGGQSDTQYF
>once|NA|TRBJ1-6|TRBV15
TGTGCCACCAGCAGAGATAGGGGGACGAGTTCACCCCTCCACTTT
CATSRDRGTSSPLHF
>few|NA|TRBJ2-2|TRBV29-1
TGCAGCGTTGAAGGTACTGCGAACACCGGGGAGCTGTTTTTT
CSVEGTANTGELFF
>few|TRBD1|TRBJ1-6|TRBV5-6
TGTGCCAGCAGTTCAACAGGGGGCGGTTATTCACCCCTCCACTTT
CASSSTGGGYSPLHF
>NA|NA|TRBJ2-2|TRBV2
TGTGCCAGCAGTGCCAGGGCGGGCACCGGGGAGCTGTTTTTT
CASSARAGTGELFF
>NA|NA|TRBJ1-1|TRBV12-5
TGTGCTAGTGGTCAAATGGGGGCGGGGACTGAAGCTTTCTTT
CASGQMGAGTEAFF
>NA|NA|TRBJ2-3|TRBV27
TGTGCCAGCAGTTTAGTGGGGTTCACAGATACGCAGTATTTT
CASSLVGFTDTQYF
>NA|NA|TRBJ1-6|TRBV6-1
TGTGCCAGCAGTGAAGCAGAAAATTCACCCCTCCACTTT
CASSEAENSPLHF
>NA|NA|TRBJ2-3|TRBV7-9
TGTGCCAGCAGCTTGGGGGTGGATACGCAGTATTTT
CASSLGVDTQYF
>few|NA|TRBJ2-7|TRBV7-9
TGTGCCAGCAGCCCTCGGGACAAGTCCTACGAGCAGTACTTC
CASSPRDKSYEQYF
>NA|TRBD2|TRBJ2-1|TRBV19
TGTGCCAGCAGTATCAGCGGGAGCTCCTACAATGAGCAGTTCTTC
CASSISGSSYNEQFF
>NA|NA|TRBJ2-7|TRBV11-2
TGTGCCAGCAGCCCTTGGCGGGGCGAGCAGTACTTC
CASSPWRGEQYF
>NA|TRBD1|TRBJ1-2|TRBV10-2
TGCGCCAGCAGTGAGTCGGGGGACAGGTTGAATGGCTACACCTTC
CASSESGDRLNGYTF
>NA|NA|TRBJ2-5|TRBV14
TGTGCCAGCAGCCAAGCCCACCCGGGTTGGTGGGAAGAGACCCAGTACTTC
CASSQAHPGWWEETQYF
>NA|NA|TRBJ2-1|TRBV5-1
TGCGCCAGCAGCTTGGGGAGCAATGAGCAGTTCTTC
CASSLGSNEQFF
>NA|NA|TRBJ2-3|TRBV2
TGTGCCAGCGGCATGGATACGCAGTATTTT
CASGMDTQYF
>NA|NA|TRBJ2-7|TRBV5-4
TGTGCCAGCAGCTTGGGGGGGCGCGAGCAGTACTTC
CASSLGGREQYF
>NA|NA|TRBJ2-3|TRBV15
TGTGCCACCAGCAGAAACCTCGGGGGCGCGGATACGCAGTATTTT
CATSRNLGGADTQYF
>medium-sized|TRBD1|TRBJ2-2|TRBV6-1
TGTGCCAGCAGTGAACGAGGGGGCATCGGTTCCGGGGAGCTGTTTTTT
CASSERGGIGSGELFF
>NA|NA|TRBJ2-1|TRBV7-9
TGTGCCAGCAGCCCGGACGGACTCTACAATGAGCAGTTCTTC
CASSPDGLYNEQFF